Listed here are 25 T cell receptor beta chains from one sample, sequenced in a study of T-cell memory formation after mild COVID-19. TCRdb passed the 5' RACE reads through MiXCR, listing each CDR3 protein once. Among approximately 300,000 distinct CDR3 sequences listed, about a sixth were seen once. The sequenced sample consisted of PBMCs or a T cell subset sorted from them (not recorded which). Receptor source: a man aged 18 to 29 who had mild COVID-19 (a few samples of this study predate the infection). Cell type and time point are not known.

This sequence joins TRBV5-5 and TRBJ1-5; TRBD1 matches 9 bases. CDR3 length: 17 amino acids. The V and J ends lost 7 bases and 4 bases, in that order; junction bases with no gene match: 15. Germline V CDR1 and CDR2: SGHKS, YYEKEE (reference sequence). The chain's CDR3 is CASAGTGNFLRNQPQHF. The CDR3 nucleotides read TGTGCCAGCGCCGGGACAGGGAATTTTTTAAGGAATCAGCCCCAGCATTTT.

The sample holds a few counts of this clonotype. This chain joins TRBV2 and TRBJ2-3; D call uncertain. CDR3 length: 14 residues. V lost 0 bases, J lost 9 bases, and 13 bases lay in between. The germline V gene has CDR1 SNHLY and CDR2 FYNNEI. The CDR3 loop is CASSEAMGLGTQYF. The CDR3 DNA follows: TGTGCCAGCAGTGAAGCGATGGGTCTGGGGACGCAGTATTTT.

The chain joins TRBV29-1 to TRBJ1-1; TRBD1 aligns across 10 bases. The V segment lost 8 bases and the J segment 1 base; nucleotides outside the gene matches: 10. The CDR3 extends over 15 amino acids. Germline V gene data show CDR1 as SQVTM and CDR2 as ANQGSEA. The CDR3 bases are TGCAGCTCGCGGGACAGGGGTTTACGGAACACTGAAGCTTTCTTT. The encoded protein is CSSRDRGLRNTEAFF.

The CDR3 spells CASRQGTYGYTF. The CDR3 DNA follows: TGTGCCAGCAGACAGGGAACCTATGGCTACACCTTC. The chain links TRBV6-5 to TRBJ1-2; the D gene is possibly TRBD1 (6 bases). Germline V CDR1 and CDR2: MNHEY, SVGAGI. V was shortened by 6 bases and J by 4 bases, with 9 bases between the two germline ends. The CDR3 has 12 residues.

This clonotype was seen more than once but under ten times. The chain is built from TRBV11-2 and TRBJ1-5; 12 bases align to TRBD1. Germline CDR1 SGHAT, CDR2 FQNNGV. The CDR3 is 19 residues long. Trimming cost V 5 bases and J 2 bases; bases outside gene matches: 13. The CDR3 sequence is CASSMGGTGGRWGNQPQHF. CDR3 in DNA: TGTGCCAGCAGCATGGGGGGGACAGGGGGCCGCTGGGGCAATCAGCCCCAGCATTTT.

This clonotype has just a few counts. CDR3 DNA: TGTGCCAGCAGCAACCAGGTGGCTTATGCCGATACGCAGTATTTT. It encodes CASSNQVAYADTQYF. This sequence joins TRBV7-6 and TRBJ2-3; D unresolved. Trimming pared 5 bases from V and 6 bases from J, leaving 18 bases between. The CDR3 length is 15 residues. Germline lookup yields CDR1 SGHVS and CDR2 FNYEAQ.

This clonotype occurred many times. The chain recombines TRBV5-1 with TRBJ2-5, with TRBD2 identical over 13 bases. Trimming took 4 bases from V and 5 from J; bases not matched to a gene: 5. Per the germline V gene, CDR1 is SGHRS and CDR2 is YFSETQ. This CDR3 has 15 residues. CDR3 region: CASSPGLAGVETQYF. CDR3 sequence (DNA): TGCGCCAGCAGCCCCGGACTAGCGGGGGTGGAGACCCAGTACTTC.

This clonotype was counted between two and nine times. In DNA form, the CDR3 reads TGTGCCAGTAGTATCACAGGGATCCCCTACGAGCAGTACTTC. This translates into CASSITGIPYEQYF. This chain uses TRBV19 with TRBJ2-7; tentative D call: TRBD1 (6 bases). The V gene lost 3 bases and the J gene lost 2 bases, with 11 bases spanning the gap. Looked up from germline, CDR1 is LNHDA and CDR2 is SQIVND (reference sequence). The CDR3 has 14 residues.

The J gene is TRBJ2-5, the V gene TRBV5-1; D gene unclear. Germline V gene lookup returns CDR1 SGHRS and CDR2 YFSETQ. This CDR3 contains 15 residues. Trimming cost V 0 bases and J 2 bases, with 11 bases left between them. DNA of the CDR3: TGCGCCAGCAGCTTGGCCTCACCTACTCAAGAGACCCAGTACTTC. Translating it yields CASSLASPTQETQYF.

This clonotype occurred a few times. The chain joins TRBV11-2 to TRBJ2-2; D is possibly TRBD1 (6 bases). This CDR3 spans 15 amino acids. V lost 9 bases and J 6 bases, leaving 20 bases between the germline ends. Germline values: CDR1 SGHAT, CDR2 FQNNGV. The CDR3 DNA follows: TGTGCCAGTCTCAACAGGGCGGGTATAGCCGGGGAGCTGTTTTTT. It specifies CASLNRAGIAGELFF.

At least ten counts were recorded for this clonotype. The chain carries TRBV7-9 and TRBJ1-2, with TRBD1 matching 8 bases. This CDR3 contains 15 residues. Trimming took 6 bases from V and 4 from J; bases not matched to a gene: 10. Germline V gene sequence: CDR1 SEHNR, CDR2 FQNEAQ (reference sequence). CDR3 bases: TGTGCCAGCAGACCCGGACAGGGAGAATCCTATGGCTACACCTTC. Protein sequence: CASRPGQGESYGYTF.

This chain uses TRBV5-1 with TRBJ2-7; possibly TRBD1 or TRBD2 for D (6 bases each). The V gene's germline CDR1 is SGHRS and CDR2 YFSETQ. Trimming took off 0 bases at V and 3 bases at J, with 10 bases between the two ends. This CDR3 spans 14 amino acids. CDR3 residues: CASSLGGAFYEQYF. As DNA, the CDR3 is TGCGCCAGCAGCTTGGGGGGGGCGTTCTACGAGCAGTACTTC.

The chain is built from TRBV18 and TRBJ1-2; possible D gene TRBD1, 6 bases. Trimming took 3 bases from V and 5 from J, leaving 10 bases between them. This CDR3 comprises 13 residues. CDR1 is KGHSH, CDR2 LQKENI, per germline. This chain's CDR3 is CASSPGQHYGYTF. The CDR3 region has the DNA TGTGCCAGCTCACCCGGACAGCATTATGGCTACACCTTC.

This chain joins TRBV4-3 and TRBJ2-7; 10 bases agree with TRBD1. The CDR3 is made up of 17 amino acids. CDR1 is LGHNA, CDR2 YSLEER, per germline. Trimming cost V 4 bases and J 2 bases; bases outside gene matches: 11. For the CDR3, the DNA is TGCGCCAGCAGCCCTGGACGGACCGGGACAGGGGCCTACGAGCAGTACTTC. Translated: CASSPGRTGTGAYEQYF.

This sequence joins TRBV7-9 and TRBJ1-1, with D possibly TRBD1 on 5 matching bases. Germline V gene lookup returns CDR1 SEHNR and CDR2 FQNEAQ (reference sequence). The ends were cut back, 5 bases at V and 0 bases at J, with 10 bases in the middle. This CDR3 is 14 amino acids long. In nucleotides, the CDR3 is TGTGCCAGCAGCGCGACAGCCATGAACACTGAAGCTTTCTTT. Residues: CASSATAMNTEAFF.

The CDR3 region is CASSATSVSTDTQYF. The CDR3 DNA reads as TGTGCCAGCAGCGCGACTAGCGTAAGCACAGATACGCAGTATTTT. This chain connects TRBV7-9 to TRBJ2-3; 8 bases are shared with TRBD2. The CDR3 has 15 residues. Germline V CDR1 and CDR2: SEHNR, FQNEAQ (reference sequence). V was clipped by 5 bases and J by 0 bases; unmatched bases: 4.

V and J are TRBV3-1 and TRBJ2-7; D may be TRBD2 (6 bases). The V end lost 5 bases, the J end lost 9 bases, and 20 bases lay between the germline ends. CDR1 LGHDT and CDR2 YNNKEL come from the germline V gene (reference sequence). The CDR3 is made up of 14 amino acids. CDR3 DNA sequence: TGTGCCAGCAGCTTACAACTCGCGGGGTCACGGCAGTACTTC. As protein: CASSLQLAGSRQYF.

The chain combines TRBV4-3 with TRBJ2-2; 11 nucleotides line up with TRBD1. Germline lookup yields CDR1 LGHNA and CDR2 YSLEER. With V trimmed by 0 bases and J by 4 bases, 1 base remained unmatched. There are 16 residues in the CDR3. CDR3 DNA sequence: TGCGCCAGCAGCCAAGAGGGGACAGGGGGCACCGGGGAGCTGTTTTTT. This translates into CASSQEGTGGTGELFF.

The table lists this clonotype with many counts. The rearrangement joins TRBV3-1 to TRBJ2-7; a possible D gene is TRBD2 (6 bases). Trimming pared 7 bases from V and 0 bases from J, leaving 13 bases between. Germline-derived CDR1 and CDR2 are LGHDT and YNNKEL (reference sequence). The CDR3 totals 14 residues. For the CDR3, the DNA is TGTGCCAGCACCCGGGCGGGGAGCTCCTACGAGCAGTACTTC. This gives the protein CASTRAGSSYEQYF.

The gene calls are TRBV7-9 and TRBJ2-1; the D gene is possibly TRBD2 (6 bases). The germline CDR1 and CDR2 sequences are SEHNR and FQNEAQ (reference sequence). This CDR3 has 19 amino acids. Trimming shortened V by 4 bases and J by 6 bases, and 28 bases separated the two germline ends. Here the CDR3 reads CASSSPREKGLYFSNEQFF. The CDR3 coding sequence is TGTGCCAGCAGCTCCCCCCGGGAGAAGGGACTCTATTTTTCCAATGAGCAGTTCTTC. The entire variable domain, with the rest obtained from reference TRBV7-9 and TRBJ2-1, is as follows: DTGVSQNPRHKITKRGQNVTFRCDPISEHNRLYWYRQTLGQGPEFLTYFQNEAQLEKSRLLSDRFSAERPKGSFSTLEIQRTEQGDSAMYLCASSSPREKGLYFSNEQFFGPGTRLTVL.

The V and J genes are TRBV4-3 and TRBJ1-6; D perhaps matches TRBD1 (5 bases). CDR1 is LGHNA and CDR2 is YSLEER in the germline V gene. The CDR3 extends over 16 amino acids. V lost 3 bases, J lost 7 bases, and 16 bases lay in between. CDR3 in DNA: TGCGCCAGCAGCCAGCATACGGGCCCAGGGAATTCACCCCTCCACTTT. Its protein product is CASSQHTGPGNSPLHF.

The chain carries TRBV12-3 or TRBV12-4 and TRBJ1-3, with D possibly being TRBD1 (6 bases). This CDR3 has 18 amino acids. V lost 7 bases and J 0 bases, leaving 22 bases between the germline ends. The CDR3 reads CASTPGGGLGLSGNTIYF. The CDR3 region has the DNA TGTGCCAGCACTCCCGGAGGGGGGTTGGGCCTCTCTGGAAACACCATATATTTT.

CDR3 in DNA: TGTGCCAGTACCCCCGCTGGGGGAAACTATGGCTACACCTTC. Amino acid sequence: CASTPAGGNYGYTF. The chain recombines TRBV19 with TRBJ1-2; D is possibly TRBD1 (5 bases). The CDR3 extends over 14 amino acids. Trimming stripped 7 bases from V and 2 bases from J, with 14 bases between. Germline V lookup: CDR1 LNHDA, CDR2 SQIVND (reference sequence).

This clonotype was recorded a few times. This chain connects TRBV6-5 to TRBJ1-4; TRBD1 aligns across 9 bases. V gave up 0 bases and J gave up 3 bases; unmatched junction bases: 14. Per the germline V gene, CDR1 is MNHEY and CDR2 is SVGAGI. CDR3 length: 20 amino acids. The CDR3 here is CASSYSRSLGTGTSNEKLFF. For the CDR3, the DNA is TGTGCCAGCAGTTACTCGCGATCCCTCGGGACAGGGACGTCTAATGAAAAACTGTTTTTT.

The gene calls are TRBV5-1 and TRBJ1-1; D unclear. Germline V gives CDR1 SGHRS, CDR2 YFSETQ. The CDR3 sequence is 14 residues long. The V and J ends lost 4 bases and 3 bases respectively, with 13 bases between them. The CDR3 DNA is TGCGCCAGCAGCCTCAACTTCTGGGACACTGAAGCTTTCTTT. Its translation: CASSLNFWDTEAFF. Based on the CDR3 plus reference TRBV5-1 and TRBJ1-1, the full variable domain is KAGVTQTPRYLIKTRGQQVTLSCSPISGHRSVSWYQQTPGQGLQFLFEYFSETQRNKGNFPGRFSGRQFSNSRSEMNVSTLELGDSALYLCASSLNFWDTEAFFGQGTRLTVV.